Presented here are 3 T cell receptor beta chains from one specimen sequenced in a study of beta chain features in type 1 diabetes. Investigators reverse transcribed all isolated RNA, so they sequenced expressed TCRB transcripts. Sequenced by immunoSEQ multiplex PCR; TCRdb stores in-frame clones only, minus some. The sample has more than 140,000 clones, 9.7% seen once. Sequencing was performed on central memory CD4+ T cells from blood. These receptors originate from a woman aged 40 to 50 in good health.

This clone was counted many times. The CDR3 DNA reads as TGTGCCTGGAGTGTAAGGTTCCGCAGGGGGACCTACAATGAGCAGTTCTTC. It yields the protein CAWSVRFRRGTYNEQFF. The chain joins TRBV30 to TRBJ2-1; 7 bases fit TRBD1. Germline-derived CDR1 and CDR2 are GTSNPN and SVGIG (reference sequence). The length of the CDR3 is 17 residues. Trimming took 0 bases from V and 2 from J; bases not matched to a gene: 10.

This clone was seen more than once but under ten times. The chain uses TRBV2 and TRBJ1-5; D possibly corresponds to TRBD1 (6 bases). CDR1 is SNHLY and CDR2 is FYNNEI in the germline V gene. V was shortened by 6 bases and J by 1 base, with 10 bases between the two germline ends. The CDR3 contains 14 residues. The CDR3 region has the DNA TGTGCCAGCAGGAGGACAGTCAGCAATCAGCCCCAGCATTTT. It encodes CASRRTVSNQPQHF.

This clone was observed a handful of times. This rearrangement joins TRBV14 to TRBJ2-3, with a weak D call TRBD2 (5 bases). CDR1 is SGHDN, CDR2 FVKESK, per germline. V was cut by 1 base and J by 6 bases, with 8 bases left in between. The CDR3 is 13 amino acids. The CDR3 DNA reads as TGTGCCAGCAGCCAAGGTATAGCGGATACGCAGTATTTT. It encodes CASSQGIADTQYF.